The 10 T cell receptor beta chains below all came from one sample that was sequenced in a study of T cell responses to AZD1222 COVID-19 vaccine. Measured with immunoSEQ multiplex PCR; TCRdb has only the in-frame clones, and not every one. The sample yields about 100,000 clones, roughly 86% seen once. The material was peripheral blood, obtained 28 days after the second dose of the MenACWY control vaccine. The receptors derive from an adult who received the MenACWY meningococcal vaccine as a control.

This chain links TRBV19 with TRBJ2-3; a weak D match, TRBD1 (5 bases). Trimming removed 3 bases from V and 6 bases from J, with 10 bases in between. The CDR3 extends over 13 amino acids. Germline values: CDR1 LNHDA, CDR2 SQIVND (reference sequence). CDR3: CASSIKGRDTQYF. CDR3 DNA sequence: TGTGCCAGTAGTATCAAGGGGCGGGATACGCAGTATTTT.

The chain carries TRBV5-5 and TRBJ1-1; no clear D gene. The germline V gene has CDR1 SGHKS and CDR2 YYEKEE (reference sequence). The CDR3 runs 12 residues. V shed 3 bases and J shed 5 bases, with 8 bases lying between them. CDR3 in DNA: TGTGCCAGCAGCTACGGGAGTACTGAAGCTTTCTTT. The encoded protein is CASSYGSTEAFF.

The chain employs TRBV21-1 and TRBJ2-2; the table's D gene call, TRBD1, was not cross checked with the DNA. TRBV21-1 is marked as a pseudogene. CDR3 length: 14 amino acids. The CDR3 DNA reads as TGTGCCAGCAGCCGGGACAGCAACACCGGGGAGCTGTTTTTT. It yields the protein CASSRDSNTGELFF.

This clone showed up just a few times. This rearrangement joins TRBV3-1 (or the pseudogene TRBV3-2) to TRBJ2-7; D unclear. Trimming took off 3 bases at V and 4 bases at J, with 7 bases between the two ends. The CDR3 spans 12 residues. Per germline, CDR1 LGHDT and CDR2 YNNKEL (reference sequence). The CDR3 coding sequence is TGTGCCAGCAGCCATGCAGGTTACGAGCAGTACTTC. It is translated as CASSHAGYEQYF.

CDR3 region: CASTDRTGRNVNEQFF. For the CDR3, the DNA is TGTGCCAGCACTGATAGGACAGGGCGAAACGTCAATGAGCAGTTCTTC. The chain couples TRBV6-6 to TRBJ2-1, with TRBD1 matching over 8 bases. The length of the CDR3 is 16 residues. V lost 7 bases, J lost 6 bases, and 14 bases stayed unmatched. CDR1 MNHNY and CDR2 SVGAGI come from the germline V gene (reference sequence).

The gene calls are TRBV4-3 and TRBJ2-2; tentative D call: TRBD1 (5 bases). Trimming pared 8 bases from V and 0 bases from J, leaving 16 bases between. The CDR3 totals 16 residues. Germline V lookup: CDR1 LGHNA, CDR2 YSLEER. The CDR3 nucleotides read TGCGCCAGCGGCGGCAGGGTTCTTACGAACACCGGGGAGCTGTTTTTT. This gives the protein CASGGRVLTNTGELFF.

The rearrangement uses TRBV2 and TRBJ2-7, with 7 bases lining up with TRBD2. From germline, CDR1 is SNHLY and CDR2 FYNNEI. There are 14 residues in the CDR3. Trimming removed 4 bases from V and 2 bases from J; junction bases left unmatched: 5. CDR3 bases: TGTGCCAGCAGTGCCGAGCGGGGACCCTACGAGCAGTACTTC. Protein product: CASSAERGPYEQYF.

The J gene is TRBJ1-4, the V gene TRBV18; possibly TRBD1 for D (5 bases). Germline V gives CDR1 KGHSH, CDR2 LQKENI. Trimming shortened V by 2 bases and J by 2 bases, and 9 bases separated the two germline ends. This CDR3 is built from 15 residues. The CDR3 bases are TGTGCCAGCTCACCATCGGGGGTGACTAATGAAAAACTGTTTTTT. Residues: CASSPSGVTNEKLFF.

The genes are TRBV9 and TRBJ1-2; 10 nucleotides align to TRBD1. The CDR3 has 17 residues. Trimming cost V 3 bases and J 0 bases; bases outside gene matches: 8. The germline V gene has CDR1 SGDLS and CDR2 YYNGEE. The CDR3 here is CASSGQGAAHSNYGYTF. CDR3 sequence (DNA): TGTGCCAGCAGCGGACAGGGGGCGGCACATTCTAACTATGGCTACACCTTC.

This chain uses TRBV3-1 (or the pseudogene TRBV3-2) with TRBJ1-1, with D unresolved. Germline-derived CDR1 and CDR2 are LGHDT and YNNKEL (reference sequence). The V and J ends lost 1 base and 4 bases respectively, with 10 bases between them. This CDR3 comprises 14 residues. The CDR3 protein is CASSQGRSSTEAFF. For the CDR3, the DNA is TGTGCCAGCAGCCAAGGAAGGTCTAGCACTGAAGCTTTCTTT.